One and the same sample provided the 7 T cell receptor beta chains below, sequenced in a study of radiotherapy plus CTLA-4 blockade in lung cancer. Profiled with immunoSEQ multiplex PCR; TCRdb holds only in-frame clones, not every one. Among 81,000 or so clones listed, under 85% were seen once. The input for sequencing was peripheral blood, taken from a patient treated with radiotherapy plus ipilimumab. All receptors derive from a human donor with non-small cell lung cancer who had stable disease on radiotherapy plus ipilimumab.

This clone appeared a single time. J is TRBJ2-3 and V is TRBV19, with D possibly being TRBD2 (5 bases). Germline V CDR1 and CDR2: LNHDA, SQIVND (reference sequence). The CDR3 is 16 amino acids. V shed 0 bases and J shed 2 bases, with 12 bases lying between them. The CDR3 bases are TGTGCCAGTAGTATAGAGACTACCAGGTACACAGATACGCAGTATTTT. The encoded protein is CASSIETTRYTDTQYF.

The J gene is TRBJ2-2, the V gene TRBV6-5, with 9 nucleotides matching TRBD1. Germline V gene sequence: CDR1 MNHEY, CDR2 SVGAGI. Losses at the gene ends were 6 bases for V and 6 bases for J; bases not matched to a gene: 5. This CDR3 is 14 amino acids long. The chain's CDR3 is CASSPDRGAGELFF. The CDR3 DNA reads TGTGCCAGCAGCCCGGACAGGGGCGCCGGGGAGCTGTTTTTT.

This chain links TRBV28 with TRBJ2-7; no clear D. The V gene lost 7 bases and the J gene lost 7 bases, with 20 bases spanning the gap. Germline V CDR1 and CDR2: MDHEN, SYDVKM. CDR3 size: 14 residues. This CDR3 is CASTVDPPVGEQYF. The CDR3 DNA follows: TGTGCCAGCACCGTGGACCCCCCCGTCGGGGAGCAGTACTTC.

This clone was seen only a few times. V gene TRBV6-5 combines with J gene TRBJ1-1; D unclear. The CDR3 loop spans 13 amino acids. V was trimmed by 5 bases and J by 4 bases, leaving 11 bases between them. Germline V gene data show CDR1 as MNHEY and CDR2 as SVGAGI. The DNA for the CDR3 is TGTGCCAGCAGTCTAAAAACCAGCACTGAAGCTTTCTTT. Translated, it gives CASSLKTSTEAFF.

The chain uses TRBV28 and TRBJ1-1; D gene uncertain. CDR1 and CDR2 (germline): MDHEN, SYDVKM. The CDR3 contains 14 residues. V was cut by 2 bases and J by 6 bases, with 13 bases left in between. DNA of the CDR3: TGTGCCAGCAGTTTAAGTTTCCGTATCGCTGAAGCTTTCTTT. The encoded protein is CASSLSFRIAEAFF.

The DNA for the CDR3 is TGTGCCAGCATCCTGGGGGGGACTGGGGCCAACGTCCTGACTTTC. Translated: CASILGGTGANVLTF. The V gene is TRBV2, the J gene TRBJ2-6; 7 bases are shared with TRBD2. The J segment lost 2 bases and the V segment lost 7 bases, leaving 5 bases of the junction unmatched. In germline, CDR1 is SNHLY, CDR2 FYNNEI. There are 15 residues in the CDR3.

CDR3 bases: TGCGCCAGCAGCCCTCAAGATGCTGGGGCCAACGTCCTGACTTTC. Translating gives CASSPQDAGANVLTF. The chain employs TRBV4-1 and TRBJ2-6; D ambiguous. The germline V and J ends were trimmed by 4 bases and 2 bases, with 9 bases remaining between them. CDR1 and CDR2 (germline): MGHRA, YSYEKL. The CDR3 sequence is 15 residues long.